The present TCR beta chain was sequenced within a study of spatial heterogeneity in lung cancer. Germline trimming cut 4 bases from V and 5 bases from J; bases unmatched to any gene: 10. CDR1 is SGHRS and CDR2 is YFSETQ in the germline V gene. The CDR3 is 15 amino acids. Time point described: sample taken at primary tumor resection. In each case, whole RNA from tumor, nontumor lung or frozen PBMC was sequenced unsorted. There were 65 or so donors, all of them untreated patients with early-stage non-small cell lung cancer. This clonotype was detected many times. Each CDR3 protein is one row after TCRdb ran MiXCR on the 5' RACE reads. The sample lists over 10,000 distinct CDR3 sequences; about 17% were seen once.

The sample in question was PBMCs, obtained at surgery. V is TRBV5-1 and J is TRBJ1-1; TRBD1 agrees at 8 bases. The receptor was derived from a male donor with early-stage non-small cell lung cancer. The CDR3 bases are TGCGCCAGCAGCCCAGAAGGACAGGGAGGTACTGAAGCTTTCTTT. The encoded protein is CASSPEGQGGTEAFF.